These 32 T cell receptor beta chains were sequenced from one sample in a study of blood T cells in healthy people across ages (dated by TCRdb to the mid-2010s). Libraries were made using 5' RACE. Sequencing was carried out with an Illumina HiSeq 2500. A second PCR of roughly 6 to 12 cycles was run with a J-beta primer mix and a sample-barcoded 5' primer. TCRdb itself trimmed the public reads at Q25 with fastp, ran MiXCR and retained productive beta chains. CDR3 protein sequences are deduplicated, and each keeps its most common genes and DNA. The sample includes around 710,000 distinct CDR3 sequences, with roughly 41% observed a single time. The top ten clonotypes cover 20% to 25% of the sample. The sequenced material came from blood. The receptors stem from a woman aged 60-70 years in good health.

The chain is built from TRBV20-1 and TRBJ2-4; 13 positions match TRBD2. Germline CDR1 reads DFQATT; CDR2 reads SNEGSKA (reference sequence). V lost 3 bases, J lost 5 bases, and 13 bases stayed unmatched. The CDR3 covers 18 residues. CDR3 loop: CSASLGTSGIIPQNIQYF. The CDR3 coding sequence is TGCAGTGCTAGCTTGGGGACTAGCGGGATAATACCCCAAAACATTCAGTACTTC.

The CDR3 region has the DNA TGCGCCAGCAGCCCAGGAGCCTTAGACAGGTTTTACGAGCAGTACTTC. This sequence encodes CASSPGALDRFYEQYF. The chain employs TRBV5-1 and TRBJ2-4, with TRBD1 as a possible D gene (6 bases). With the DNA end fitting TRBJ2-7 better, the J assignment may be wrong. Germline-derived CDR1 and CDR2 are SGHRS and YFSETQ. The CDR3 is made up of 16 amino acids.

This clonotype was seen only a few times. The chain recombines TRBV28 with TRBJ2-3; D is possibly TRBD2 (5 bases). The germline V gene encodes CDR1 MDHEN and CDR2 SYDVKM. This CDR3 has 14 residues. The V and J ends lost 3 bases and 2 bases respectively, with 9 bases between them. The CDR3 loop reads CASSLPRDTDTQYF. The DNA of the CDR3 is TGTGCCAGCAGTTTGCCCCGGGACACAGATACGCAGTATTTT.

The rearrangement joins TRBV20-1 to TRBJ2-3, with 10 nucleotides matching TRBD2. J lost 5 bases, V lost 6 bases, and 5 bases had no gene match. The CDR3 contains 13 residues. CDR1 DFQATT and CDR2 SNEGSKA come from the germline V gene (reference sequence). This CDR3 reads CSASGLARDTQYF. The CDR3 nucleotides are TGCAGTGCATCGGGACTAGCGAGAGATACGCAGTATTTT.

DNA for the CDR3: TGTGCCAGCAGGCGTCAAATAGGGTACGATAGCACTGAAGCTTTCTTT. This translates into CASRRQIGYDSTEAFF. The chain links TRBV6-2 or TRBV6-3 to TRBJ1-1; D remains unclear. The CDR3 sequence is 16 residues long. In germline, CDR1 is MNHEY, CDR2 SVGEGT. V dropped 6 bases and J dropped 4 bases, with 21 bases sitting between them.

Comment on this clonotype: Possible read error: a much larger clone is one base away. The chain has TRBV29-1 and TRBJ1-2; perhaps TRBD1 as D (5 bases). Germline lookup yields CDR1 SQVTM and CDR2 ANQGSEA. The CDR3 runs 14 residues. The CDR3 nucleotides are TGCAGCGTCCCCCCCAGGGCTAATTCCTATGGCGACACCTTC. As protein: CSVPPRANSYGDTF.

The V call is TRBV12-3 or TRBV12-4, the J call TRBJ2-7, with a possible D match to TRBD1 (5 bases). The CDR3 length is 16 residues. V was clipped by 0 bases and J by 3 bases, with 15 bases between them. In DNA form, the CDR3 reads TGTGCCAGCAGTTTAGCGCGAACAGGCACCTACTACGAGCAGTACTTC. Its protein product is CASSLARTGTYYEQYF.

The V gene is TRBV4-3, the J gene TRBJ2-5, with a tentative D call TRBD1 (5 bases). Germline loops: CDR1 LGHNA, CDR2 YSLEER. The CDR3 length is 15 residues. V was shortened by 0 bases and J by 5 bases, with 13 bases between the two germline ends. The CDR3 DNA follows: TGCGCCAGCAGCCAAGATGGGGCAGGAGAGGAGACCCAGTACTTC. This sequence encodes CASSQDGAGEETQYF.

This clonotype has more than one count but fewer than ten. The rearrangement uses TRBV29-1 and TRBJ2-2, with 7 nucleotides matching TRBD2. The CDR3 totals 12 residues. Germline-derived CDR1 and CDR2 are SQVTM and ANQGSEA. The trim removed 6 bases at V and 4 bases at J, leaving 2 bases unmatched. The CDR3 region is CSVAGPTGELFF. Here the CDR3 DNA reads TGCAGCGTAGCGGGGCCCACCGGGGAGCTGTTTTTT.

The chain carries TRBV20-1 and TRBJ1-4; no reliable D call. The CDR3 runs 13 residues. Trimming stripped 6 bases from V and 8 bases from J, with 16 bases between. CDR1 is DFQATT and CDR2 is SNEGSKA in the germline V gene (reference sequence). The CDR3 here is CSAPLLNGEKLFF. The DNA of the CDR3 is TGCAGTGCCCCTCTTCTGAATGGAGAAAAACTGTTTTTT.

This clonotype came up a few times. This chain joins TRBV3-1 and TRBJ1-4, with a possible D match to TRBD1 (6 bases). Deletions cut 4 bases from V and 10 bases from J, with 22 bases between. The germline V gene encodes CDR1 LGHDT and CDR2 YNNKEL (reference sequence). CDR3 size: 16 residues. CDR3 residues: CASSPSDRGDGRKLFF. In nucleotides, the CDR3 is TGTGCCAGCAGCCCCTCGGACAGAGGGGACGGAAGAAAACTGTTTTTT. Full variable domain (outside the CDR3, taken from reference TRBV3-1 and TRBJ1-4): DTAVSQTPKYLVTQMGNDKSIKCEQNLGHDTMYWYKQDSKKFLKIMFSYNNKELIINETVPNRFSPKSPDKAHLNLHINSLELGDSAVYFCASSPSDRGDGRKLFFGSGTQLSVL.

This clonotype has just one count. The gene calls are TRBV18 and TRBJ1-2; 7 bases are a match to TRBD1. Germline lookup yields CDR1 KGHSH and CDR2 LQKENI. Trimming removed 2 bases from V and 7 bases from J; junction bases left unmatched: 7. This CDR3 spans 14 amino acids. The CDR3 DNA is TGTGCCAGCTCACCAAAGGGACAGCCCATTGGCTACACCTTC. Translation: CASSPKGQPIGYTF. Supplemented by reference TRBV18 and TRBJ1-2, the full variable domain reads NAGVMQNPRHLVRRRGQEARLRCSPMKGHSHVYWYRQLPEEGLKFMVYLQKENIIDESGMPKERFSAEFPKEGPSILRIQQVVRGDSAAYFCASSPKGQPIGYTFGSGTRLTVV.

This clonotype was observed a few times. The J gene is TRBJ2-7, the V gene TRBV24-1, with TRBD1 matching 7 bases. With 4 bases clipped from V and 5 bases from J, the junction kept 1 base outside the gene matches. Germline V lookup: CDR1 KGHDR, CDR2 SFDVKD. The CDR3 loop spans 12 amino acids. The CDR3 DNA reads TGTGCCACCAGTGACGGACAGGACGAGCAGTACTTC. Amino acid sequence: CATSDGQDEQYF.

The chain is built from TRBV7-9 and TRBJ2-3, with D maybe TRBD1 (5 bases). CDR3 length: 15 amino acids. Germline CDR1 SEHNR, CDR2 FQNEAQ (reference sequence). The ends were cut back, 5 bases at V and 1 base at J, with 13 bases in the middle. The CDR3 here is CASSPQGSGTDTQYF. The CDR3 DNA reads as TGTGCCAGCAGCCCCCAGGGAAGCGGCACAGATACGCAGTATTTT.

This CDR3 reads CASNFGSPNEQFF. Here the CDR3 DNA reads TGTGCCAGCAACTTCGGTTCCCCTAATGAGCAGTTCTTC. The chain employs TRBV7-3 and TRBJ2-1; D gene ambiguous. Trimming took 7 bases from V and 7 from J, leaving 14 bases between them. Germline assignment: CDR1 SGHTA and CDR2 FQGTGA. This CDR3 spans 13 amino acids.

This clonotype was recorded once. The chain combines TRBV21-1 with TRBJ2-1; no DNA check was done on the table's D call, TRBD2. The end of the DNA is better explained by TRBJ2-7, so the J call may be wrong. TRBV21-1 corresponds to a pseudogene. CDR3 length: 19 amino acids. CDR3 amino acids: CASSTPTGIAGGTYNEQYF. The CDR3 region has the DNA TGCGCCAGCAGCACGCCGACTGGGATAGCGGGAGGAACCTACAATGAGCAGTACTTC.

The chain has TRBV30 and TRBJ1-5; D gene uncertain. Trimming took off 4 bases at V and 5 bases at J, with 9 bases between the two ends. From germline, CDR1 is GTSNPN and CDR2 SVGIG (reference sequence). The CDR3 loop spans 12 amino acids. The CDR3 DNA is TGTGCCTGGACCCGCGGGGATCAGCCCCAGCATTTT. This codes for CAWTRGDQPQHF.

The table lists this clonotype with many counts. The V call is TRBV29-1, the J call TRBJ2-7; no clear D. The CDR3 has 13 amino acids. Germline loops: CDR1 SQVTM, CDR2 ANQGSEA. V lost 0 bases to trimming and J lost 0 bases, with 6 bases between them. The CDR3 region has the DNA TGCAGCGTTGAAGATCTGCCCTCCTACGAGCAGTACTTC. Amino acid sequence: CSVEDLPSYEQYF.

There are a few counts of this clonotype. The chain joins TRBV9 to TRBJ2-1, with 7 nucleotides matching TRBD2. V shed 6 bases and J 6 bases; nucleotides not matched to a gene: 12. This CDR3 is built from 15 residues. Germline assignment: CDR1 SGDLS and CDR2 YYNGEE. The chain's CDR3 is CASTREGRAINEQFF. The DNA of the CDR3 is TGTGCCAGCACCAGGGAGGGGAGGGCGATCAATGAGCAGTTCTTC.

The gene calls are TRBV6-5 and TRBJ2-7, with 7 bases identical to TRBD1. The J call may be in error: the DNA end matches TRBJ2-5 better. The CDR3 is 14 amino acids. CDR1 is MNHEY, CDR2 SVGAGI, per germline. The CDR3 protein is CASSNRDRSETQYF. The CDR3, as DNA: TGTGCCAGCAGTAACCGGGACAGATCAGAGACCCAGTACTTC.

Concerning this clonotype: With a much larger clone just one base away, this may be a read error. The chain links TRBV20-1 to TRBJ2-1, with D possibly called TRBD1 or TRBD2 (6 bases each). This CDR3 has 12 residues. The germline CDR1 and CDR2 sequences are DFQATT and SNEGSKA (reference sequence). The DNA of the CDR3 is TGCAGGGCCTATGGGGGGCTGAACGAGCAGTTCTTC. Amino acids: CRAYGGLNEQFF.

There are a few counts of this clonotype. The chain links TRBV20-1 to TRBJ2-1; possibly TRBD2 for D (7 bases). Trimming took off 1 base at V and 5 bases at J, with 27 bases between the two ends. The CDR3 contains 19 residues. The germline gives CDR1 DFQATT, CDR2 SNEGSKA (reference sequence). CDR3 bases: TGCAGTGCTAGAGGAATCCCTTCACCGGGGGGCTTGCTCGACAATGAGCAGTTCTTC. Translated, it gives CSARGIPSPGGLLDNEQFF.

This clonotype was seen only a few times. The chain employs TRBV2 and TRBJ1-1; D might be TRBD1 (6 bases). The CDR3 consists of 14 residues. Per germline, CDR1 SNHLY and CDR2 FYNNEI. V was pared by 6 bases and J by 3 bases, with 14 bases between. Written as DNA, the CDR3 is TGTGCCAGCAGCACAGGGTCCCGGCACACTGAAGCTTTCTTT. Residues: CASSTGSRHTEAFF. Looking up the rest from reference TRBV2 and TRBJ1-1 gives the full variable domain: EPEVTQTPSHQVTQMGQEVILRCVPISNHLYFYWYRQILGQKVEFLVSFYNNEISEKSEIFDDQFSVERPDGSNFTLKIRSTKLEDSAMYFCASSTGSRHTEAFFGQGTRLTVV.

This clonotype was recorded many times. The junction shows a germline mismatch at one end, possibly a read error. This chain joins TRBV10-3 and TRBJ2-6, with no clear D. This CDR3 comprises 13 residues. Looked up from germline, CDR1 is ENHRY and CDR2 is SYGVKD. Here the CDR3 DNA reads TGTGCCATCGGGATATCTGGCGCCAACGTCCTGACTTTC. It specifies CAIGISGANVLTF.

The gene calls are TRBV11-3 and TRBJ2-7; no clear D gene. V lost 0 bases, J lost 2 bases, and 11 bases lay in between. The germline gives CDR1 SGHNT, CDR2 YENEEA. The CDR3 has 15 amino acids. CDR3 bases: TGTGCCAGCAGCTTAGACGTGACTTTGACCTACGAGCAGTACTTC. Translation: CASSLDVTLTYEQYF.

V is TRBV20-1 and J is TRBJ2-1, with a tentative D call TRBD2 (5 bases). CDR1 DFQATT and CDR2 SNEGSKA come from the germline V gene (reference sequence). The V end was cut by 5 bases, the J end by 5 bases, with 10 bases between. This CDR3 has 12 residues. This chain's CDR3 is CSAEPRDNEQFF. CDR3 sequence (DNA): TGCAGTGCTGAACCGAGGGACAATGAGCAGTTCTTC.

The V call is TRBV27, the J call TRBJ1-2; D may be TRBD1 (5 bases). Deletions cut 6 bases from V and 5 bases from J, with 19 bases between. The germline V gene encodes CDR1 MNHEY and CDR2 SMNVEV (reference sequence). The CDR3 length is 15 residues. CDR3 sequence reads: CASSQRNGAGYGYTF. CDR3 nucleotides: TGTGCCAGCAGCCAACGAAACGGGGCTGGGTATGGCTACACCTTC.

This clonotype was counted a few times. The CDR3: CASGTPLAGLGDTQYF. The DNA of the CDR3 is TGTGCCAGCGGTACCCCACTAGCGGGGCTGGGAGATACGCAGTATTTT. The rearrangement joins TRBV28 to TRBJ2-3; 10 bases agree with TRBD2. The germline CDR1 and CDR2 sequences are MDHEN and SYDVKM. The CDR3 consists of 16 residues. Unmatched junction bases numbered 13, after V lost 8 bases and J lost 5 bases.

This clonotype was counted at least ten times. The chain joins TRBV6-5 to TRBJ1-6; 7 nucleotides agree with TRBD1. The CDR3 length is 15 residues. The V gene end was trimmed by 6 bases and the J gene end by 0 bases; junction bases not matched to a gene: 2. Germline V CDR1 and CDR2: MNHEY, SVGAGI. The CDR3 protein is CASSDRVSYNSPLHF. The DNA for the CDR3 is TGTGCCAGCAGCGACAGGGTCTCCTATAATTCACCCCTCCACTTT.

Here the CDR3 DNA reads TGTGCCAGCAATGCCTACAGGAGCTCCTACGAGCAGTACTTC. Its translation is CASNAYRSSYEQYF. The V call is TRBV2, the J call TRBJ2-7; D is perhaps TRBD1 (5 bases). V lost 7 bases and J 0 bases, leaving 13 bases between the germline ends. This CDR3 comprises 14 residues. Germline CDR1 reads SNHLY; CDR2 reads FYNNEI.

The CDR3 here is CASSLDTRSEQYF. CDR3 DNA sequence: TGTGCCAGCAGCTTAGATACCCGTTCCGAGCAGTACTTC. This chain connects TRBV7-9 to TRBJ2-7; no clear D. Trimming took 1 base from V and 6 from J, leaving 10 bases between them. The CDR3 sequence is 13 residues long. Germline CDR1 SEHNR, CDR2 FQNEAQ (reference sequence).

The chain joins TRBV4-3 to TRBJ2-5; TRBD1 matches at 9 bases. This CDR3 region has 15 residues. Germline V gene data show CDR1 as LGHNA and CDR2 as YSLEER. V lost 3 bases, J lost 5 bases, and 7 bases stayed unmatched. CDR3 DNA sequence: TGCGCCAGCAGCCAGGGGGACAGGGAATCGGAGACCCAGTACTTC. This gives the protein CASSQGDRESETQYF.